The rows below give T cell receptor beta chains drawn from one sample of a study of T cell responses to AZD1222 COVID-19 vaccine. Some clones are missing from TCRdb's copy, which holds only in-frame ones; the method was immunoSEQ multiplex PCR. The table has some 99,000 clones, around 90% seen once. This sample comprised peripheral blood, obtained on day 0 of AZD1222 vaccination. These TCRs come from an adult in good health. Each CDR3 is given with its conserved first and last residue. The order of the fields is CDR3 protein, CDR3 DNA, clone size, J gene, D gene, V gene. The D gene is left open where the match is weak. Clone size is stated in some rows and not others, as once, few, many or a class when expanded.

CDR3: CASSHYVLRGTYEQYF
DNA: TGTGCCAGCAGCCACTATGTGCTCAGGGGGACCTACGAGCAGTACTTC
size: .
J: TRBJ2-7
D: TRBD1
V: TRBV5-6

CDR3: CASSPDPGGYYEQYF
DNA: TGTGCCAGCAGCCCCGACCCGGGGGGGTATTACGAGCAGTACTTC
size: .
J: TRBJ2-7
D: TRBD2
V: TRBV5-4

CDR3: CASSLAGLQGAEETQYF
DNA: TGTGCCAGCAGTTTAGCGGGTTTACAGGGGGCGGAGGAGACCCAGTACTTC
size: .
J: TRBJ2-5
D: TRBD1
V: TRBV28

CDR3: CASSDSGGSYEQYF
DNA: TGTGCCAGCAGTGACAGTGGAGGTTCCTACGAGCAGTACTTC
size: .
J: TRBJ2-7
D: .
V: TRBV25-1

CDR3: CASSLGSRQGANYGYTF
DNA: TGTGCCAGCAGTTTAGGGTCTCGCCAGGGCGCTAACTATGGCTACACCTTC
size: .
J: TRBJ1-2
D: .
V: TRBV28

CDR3: CASSLGGLNEKLFF
DNA: TGTGCCAGCAGCTTGGGGGGGCTTAATGAAAAACTGTTTTTT
size: .
J: TRBJ1-4
D: .
V: TRBV13

CDR3: CASSQVRGTEAFF
DNA: TGTGCCAGCAGCCAAGTAAGGGGCACTGAAGCTTTCTTT
size: .
J: TRBJ1-1
D: .
V: TRBV14

CDR3: CASSQEKGLLNTEAFF
DNA: TGCGCCAGCAGCCAAGAGAAGGGACTTCTGAACACTGAAGCTTTCTTT
size: .
J: TRBJ1-1
D: .
V: TRBV4-1

CDR3: CASSSYTEAFF
DNA: TGTGCCAGCAGCTCCTACACTGAAGCTTTCTTT
size: .
J: TRBJ1-1
D: .
V: TRBV7-9

CDR3: CATSRRDSRADTQYF
DNA: TGTGCCACCAGCAGAAGGGACAGTCGGGCAGATACGCAGTATTTT
size: once
J: TRBJ2-3
D: TRBD1
V: TRBV15

CDR3: CASSLRTVNSPLHF
DNA: TGTGCCAGCAGCTTAAGGACAGTTAATTCACCCCTCCACTTT
size: .
J: TRBJ1-6
D: .
V: TRBV7-2

CDR3: CASSFGRSETQYF
DNA: TGTGCCAGCAGTTTTGGGCGGTCTGAGACCCAGTACTTC
size: .
J: TRBJ2-5
D: .
V: TRBV12-3/TRBV12-4

CDR3: CATSGGRMENTGELFF
DNA: TGTGCCACCTCAGGGGGCAGGATGGAGAACACCGGGGAGCTGTTTTTT
size: .
J: TRBJ2-2
D: TRBD1
V: TRBV18

CDR3: CASAQYNQPQHF
DNA: TGTGCCAGCGCCCAATACAATCAGCCCCAGCATTTT
size: .
J: TRBJ1-5
D: .
V: TRBV2

CDR3: CASSTSGTGVQPQHF
DNA: TGTGCCAGCAGTACATCCGGGACAGGGGTTCAGCCCCAGCATTTT
size: .
J: TRBJ1-5
D: TRBD1
V: TRBV6-6

CDR3: CASSLWDSNQPQHF
DNA: TGTGCCAGCAGTTTATGGGATAGCAATCAGCCCCAGCATTTT
size: .
J: TRBJ1-5
D: .
V: TRBV28

CDR3: CASSLVPASNEKLFF
DNA: TGTGCCAGCAGCTTAGTCCCAGCCTCTAATGAAAAACTGTTTTTT
size: .
J: TRBJ1-4
D: .
V: TRBV7-6

CDR3: CASSGTSGSYEQYF
DNA: TGTGCCAGCAGCGGGACTAGCGGGTCCTACGAGCAGTACTTC
size: .
J: TRBJ2-7
D: TRBD2
V: TRBV2

CDR3: CASSLHRFGTDTQYF
DNA: TGTGCCAGCAGCTTGCACCGTTTTGGTACAGATACGCAGTATTTT
size: .
J: TRBJ2-3
D: .
V: TRBV5-5

CDR3: CASSQDTGTANNEQFF
DNA: TGCGCCAGCAGCCAAGATACGGGAACAGCGAACAATGAGCAGTTCTTC
size: few
J: TRBJ2-1
D: .
V: TRBV4-1

CDR3: CASSVEAGFYTEAFF
DNA: TGTGCCAGCAGCGTAGAAGCAGGCTTTTACACTGAAGCTTTCTTT
size: once
J: TRBJ1-1
D: .
V: TRBV9

CDR3: CASSLEGLPFNYGYTF
DNA: TGTGCCAGCAGCTTAGAGGGCTTACCCTTCAACTATGGCTACACCTTC
size: .
J: TRBJ1-2
D: .
V: TRBV7-2

CDR3: CASTINTNTEAFF
DNA: TGTGCCAGCACAATCAACACGAACACTGAAGCTTTCTTT
size: .
J: TRBJ1-1
D: .
V: TRBV2

CDR3: CASSLGGAQAFF
DNA: TGTGCCAGCAGCCTGGGAGGGGCCCAAGCTTTCTTT
size: .
J: TRBJ1-1
D: .
V: TRBV7-2

CDR3: CASSPGTGVTGELFF
DNA: TGTGCCAGCAGCCCCGGGACAGGGGTCACCGGGGAGCTGTTTTTT
size: .
J: TRBJ2-2
D: TRBD1
V: TRBV5-4

CDR3: CASSEAGGAGEQYF
DNA: TGTGCCAGCAGTGAAGCTGGGGGGGCGGGGGAGCAGTACTTC
size: .
J: TRBJ2-7
D: .
V: TRBV6-1

CDR3: CSVEPTGTGVGDTQYF
DNA: TGCAGCGTGGAACCTACCGGGACAGGGGTTGGAGATACGCAGTATTTT
size: .
J: TRBJ2-3
D: TRBD1
V: TRBV29-1

CDR3: CASSFRAHGNEQFF
DNA: TGTGCCAGCAGCTTCCGGGCCCACGGGAATGAGCAGTTCTTC
size: .
J: TRBJ2-1
D: .
V: TRBV7-9

CDR3: CASSQGGDRAPTNYGYTF
DNA: TGTGCCAGCAGCCAAGGGGGGGACAGGGCTCCCACTAACTATGGCTACACCTTC
size: .
J: TRBJ1-2
D: TRBD1
V: TRBV3-1/TRBV3-2

CDR3: CASSQDLGIPEAFF
DNA: TGCGCCAGCAGCCAAGATCTCGGGATACCTGAAGCTTTCTTT
size: .
J: TRBJ1-1
D: .
V: TRBV4-1

CDR3: CASSPPGEIKTQYF
DNA: TGTGCCAGCAGCCCCCCGGGAGAAATTAAGACCCAGTACTTC
size: .
J: TRBJ2-5
D: .
V: TRBV7-9

CDR3: CASSQVSTGTNNSPLHF
DNA: TGCGCCAGCAGCCAAGTGTCTACCGGGACGAATAATTCACCCCTCCACTTT
size: .
J: TRBJ1-6
D: .
V: TRBV4-3

CDR3: CSARDPYEQYF
DNA: TGCAGTGCTAGAGACCCCTACGAGCAGTACTTC
size: once
J: TRBJ2-7
D: .
V: TRBV20-1

CDR3: CASSSAGWQPQHF
DNA: TGTGCCAGCAGTAGTGCAGGATGGCAGCCCCAGCATTTT
size: .
J: TRBJ1-5
D: .
V: TRBV27

CDR3: CASSDGLADNEQFF
DNA: TGTGCCAGCAGCGATGGACTAGCGGACAATGAGCAGTTCTTC
size: .
J: TRBJ2-1
D: TRBD2
V: TRBV3-1/TRBV3-2

CDR3: CASSLAAGLGTEAFF
DNA: TGTGCCAGCAGCTTAGCGGCAGGGTTGGGCACTGAAGCTTTCTTT
size: .
J: TRBJ1-1
D: .
V: TRBV7-2

CDR3: CASSKGRTGKGTDTQYF
DNA: TGTGCCAGCAGCAAAGGGCGTACAGGGAAGGGCACAGATACGCAGTATTTT
size: .
J: TRBJ2-3
D: .
V: TRBV21-1

CDR3: CASSLWADSTDTQYF
DNA: TGTGCCAGCAGCTTATGGGCAGACAGCACAGATACGCAGTATTTT
size: .
J: TRBJ2-3
D: .
V: TRBV7-9

CDR3: CASSLSRGSGNTIYF
DNA: TGTGCCAGCAGCCTATCAAGAGGCTCTGGAAACACCATATATTTT
size: .
J: TRBJ1-3
D: .
V: TRBV7-8

CDR3: CASSSSGAPIYEQYF
DNA: TGTGCCAGCAGCTCTAGCGGGGCTCCAATTTACGAGCAGTACTTC
size: .
J: TRBJ2-7
D: TRBD2
V: TRBV7-2

CDR3: CASQGSPTEAFF
DNA: TGTGCCAGCCAGGGTAGTCCCACTGAAGCTTTCTTT
size: .
J: TRBJ1-1
D: .
V: TRBV28

CDR3: CASSPRTGGNTEAFF
DNA: TGTGCCAGCTCTCCGAGGACAGGGGGCAACACTGAAGCTTTCTTT
size: .
J: TRBJ1-1
D: TRBD1
V: TRBV18

CDR3: CASSQEKGADTEAFF
DNA: TGCGCCAGCAGCCAAGAGAAGGGAGCGGACACTGAAGCTTTCTTT
size: .
J: TRBJ1-1
D: .
V: TRBV4-1

CDR3: CASSFTGGNGYTF
DNA: TGTGCCAGCAGTTTTACAGGGGGGAATGGCTACACCTTC
size: .
J: TRBJ1-2
D: TRBD1
V: TRBV27

CDR3: CASSSSVGQTMNTEAFF
DNA: TGTGCCAGCTCATCGTCCGTCGGACAGACCATGAACACTGAAGCTTTCTTT
size: .
J: TRBJ1-1
D: .
V: TRBV18

CDR3: CASSLLAGVAEQYF
DNA: TGTGCCAGCAGTTTACTAGCGGGAGTTGCCGAGCAGTACTTC
size: few
J: TRBJ2-7
D: TRBD2
V: TRBV6-5